This is a list of T cell receptor beta chains from one sample in a study of glioma-infiltrating T cells after dendritic cell vaccination. Data came from immunoSEQ multiplex PCR; TCRdb stores just in-frame clones and leaves some out. Of around 83,000 clones listed, around 85% were seen once; the top ten hold more than 8%. Sequenced here: blood, sampled after dendritic cell vaccination. The receptor source for this set is a human donor with glioblastoma. CDR3s include the opening cysteine and the closing phenylalanine or tryptophan.

cdr3_aa j_call v_call
CASSPPGLANEKLFF TRBJ1-4 TRBV18
CASSPVRISGIFYEQYF TRBJ2-7 TRBV18
CASSFYSSYEQYF TRBJ2-7 TRBV7-2
CASSLLPGDSGANVLTF TRBJ2-6 TRBV5-1
CASSLTGGSSYYEQYF TRBJ2-7 TRBV5-1
CASSFTGGAGDTQYF TRBJ2-3 TRBV5-5
CASSLGAGAWKVGLSTGELFF TRBJ2-2 TRBV28
CASRLTQGEAAYNEQFF TRBJ2-1 TRBV5-1
CASSGGRERYSYNEQFF TRBJ2-1 TRBV2
CASSLGRLLQETQYF TRBJ2-5 TRBV7-9
CASSAKFEAFF TRBJ1-1 TRBV6-1
CASSNLAGGPDTQYF TRBJ2-3 TRBV6-1
CASSHLGRSREWDTEAFF TRBJ1-1 TRBV11-2
CASSPPSGELFF TRBJ2-2 TRBV11-1
CASSVDTPGELFF TRBJ2-2 TRBV9
CASSLGASPLHF TRBJ1-6 TRBV7-9
CASSLGGGSGYEQYF TRBJ2-7 TRBV7-2
CASSIGTNYEQYF TRBJ2-7 TRBV6-1
CASSSGTGPYEQYF TRBJ2-7 TRBV5-1
CATSEKAGGGGETQYF TRBJ2-5 TRBV15
CASSLVGQVGYTF TRBJ1-2 TRBV7-9
CASSEALSKRGGYQPQHF TRBJ1-5 TRBV6-1
CASSLYPGGGYEQYF TRBJ2-7 TRBV7-7
CASSQESWWNTGELFF TRBJ2-2 TRBV14
CASSYAVAGVDEQYF TRBJ2-7 TRBV6-6
CASRDGGQGTDTQYF TRBJ2-3 TRBV19
CASSLEDGSSYEQYF TRBJ2-7 TRBV7-6
CASSLQGKNEKLFF TRBJ1-4 TRBV5-1
CASSSRGRTGGGYEQYF TRBJ2-7 TRBV7-6
CASSASGSVTDEQYF TRBJ2-7 TRBV11-3
CASSLRTSGGQYNEQFF TRBJ2-1 TRBV7-8
CASRDSQETQYF TRBJ2-5 TRBV19
CASDPGTGFIYGYTF TRBJ1-2 TRBV19
CASMGQRYEQYF TRBJ2-7 TRBV19
CASGSGVLETQYF TRBJ2-5 TRBV12-5